This T cell receptor beta chain was sequenced for a study of Graves' ophthalmopathy and Graves' hyperthyroidism. Turning to the study itself: Samples of peripheral blood were obtained at initial diagnosis, prior to treatment of any kind.

Looked up from germline, CDR1 is SGHVS and CDR2 is FQNEAQ. V lost 5 bases and J lost 6, with 16 bases in between. This CDR3 region has 14 residues. This clonotype was observed many times. Antigen specificity is unknown. Other autoimmune diseases, uncontrolled infections, pregnancy or lactation led to the exclusion of patients. General study findings and limits: Ophthalmopathy progression was predicted with 65% to 71% sensitivity and approximately 72% specificity.

Amplified material comprised TCR beta CDR3 regions derived from RNA transcripts. Amplification began with first-round RT-PCR using HTBI primers, then second-round multiplex PCR was performed. A single record per CDR3 protein comes from TCRdb applying MiXCR to the multiplex PCR reads. Of about 400,000 distinct CDR3 sequences listed, 15% are singletons. This sequence was found in a young woman with stable Graves' hyperthyroidism. Material: peripheral blood. This chain uses TRBV7-8 with TRBJ1-2; D perhaps matches TRBD1 (6 bases). The CDR3 is CASSLREGGHGYTF. In DNA, the CDR3 is TGTGCCAGCAGCCTCCGGGAGGGGGGGCATGGCTACACCTTC.